A single sample is the source of the 18 T cell receptor beta chains below, sequenced in a study of shared clonotypes between healthy human individuals. Using immunoSEQ multiplex PCR, the repertoire was profiled, and TCRdb retains in-frame clones only, with some absent. This table has some 2,000,000 clones, nearly 97% appearing once. The sequenced sample was naive CD4+ T cells sorted from blood. This sample's subset: CD45RA+ positively selected. The receptors originated from a young man in good health.

As for this clone: The identical CDR3 is also encoded by other nucleotide sequences in the sample. CDR3 sequence (DNA): TGTGCCAGCTCACCAACAGGGGTCGGGGAGACCCAGTACTTC. This codes for CASSPTGVGETQYF. V and J are TRBV18 and TRBJ2-5; 7 bases align to TRBD1. Germline CDR1 and CDR2: KGHSH and LQKENI. The CDR3 runs to 14 residues. V lost 2 bases and J lost 5; bases outside the gene matches: 5.

This clone was seen a single time. This sequence joins TRBV10-2 and TRBJ2-7; 10 bases are a match to TRBD2. The CDR3 sequence is 17 residues long. Germline CDR1 WSHSY, CDR2 SAAADI. V lost 2 bases, J lost 2 bases, and 9 bases stayed unmatched. The CDR3 DNA follows: TGCGCCAGCAGTGAGGGAGCCCCTAGCGGGGGAACCTACGAGCAGTACTTC. It is translated as CASSEGAPSGGTYEQYF.

As DNA, the CDR3 is TGTGCCAGCTCTGGACTCACAGGATTAAATTCCTACGAGCAGTACTTC. Its translation is CASSGLTGLNSYEQYF. J is TRBJ2-7 and V is TRBV18; perhaps D is TRBD1 or TRBD2 (5 bases each). CDR1 and CDR2 (germline): KGHSH, LQKENI. Trimming removed 6 bases from V and 1 base from J, with 19 bases in between. This CDR3 contains 16 residues.

This chain uses TRBV5-1 with TRBJ2-3, with 8 positions matching TRBD2. From germline, CDR1 is SGHRS and CDR2 YFSETQ. The CDR3 has 16 amino acids. J was trimmed by 2 bases and V by 4 bases; bases with no gene match: 9. In nucleotides, the CDR3 is TGCGCCAGCAGCCCCCCAACGGGGGGGGTCACAGATACGCAGTATTTT. This gives the protein CASSPPTGGVTDTQYF.

V and J are TRBV9 and TRBJ2-5, with 7 bases aligning to TRBD1. With 1 base clipped from V and 4 bases from J, the junction kept 4 bases outside the gene matches. Per the germline V gene, CDR1 is SGDLS and CDR2 is YYNGEE. The CDR3 extends over 14 amino acids. The chain's CDR3 is CASSVQGDGETQYF. The CDR3, as DNA: TGTGCCAGCAGCGTACAGGGGGACGGAGAGACCCAGTACTTC. The complete variable domain, with remaining parts taken from reference TRBV9 and TRBJ2-5, reads DSGVTQTPKHLITATGQRVTLRCSPRSGDLSVYWYQQSLDQGLQFLIQYYNGEERAKGNILERFSAQQFPDLHSELNLSSLELGDSALYFCASSVQGDGETQYFGPGTRLLVL.

The J gene is TRBJ1-6, the V gene TRBV19; unclear D gene. CDR1 is LNHDA and CDR2 is SQIVND in the germline V gene (reference sequence). The CDR3 is 14 amino acids. V was shortened by 3 bases and J by 7 bases, with 10 bases between the two germline ends. The CDR3 loop reads CASSIPTGNSPLHF. The CDR3 DNA sequence: TGTGCCAGTAGTATCCCTACTGGAAATTCACCCCTCCACTTT.

J is TRBJ2-2 and V is TRBV7-2; 7 nucleotides align to TRBD2. Looked up from germline, CDR1 is SGHTA and CDR2 is FQGNSA. The V gene end was trimmed by 7 bases and the J gene end by 2 bases; junction bases not matched to a gene: 7. The CDR3 sequence is 15 residues long. The CDR3 here is CASTLAGENTGELFF. The CDR3 DNA sequence: TGTGCCAGCACTTTGGCGGGGGAAAACACCGGGGAGCTGTTTTTT.

V is TRBV10-3 and J is TRBJ1-1, with 8 bases lining up with TRBD1. The CDR3 is 14 residues long. Losses at the gene ends were 4 bases for V and 5 bases for J; bases not matched to a gene: 6. Germline lookup yields CDR1 ENHRY and CDR2 SYGVKD. CDR3: CAISAAGGWTEAFF. The CDR3 nucleotides are TGTGCCATCAGTGCCGCAGGGGGCTGGACTGAAGCTTTCTTT.

V and J are TRBV10-1 and TRBJ2-7; D uncertain. This CDR3 spans 13 amino acids. Trimming stripped 2 bases from V and 2 bases from J, with 7 bases between. Germline CDR1 is WNHNN and CDR2 is SYGVQD (reference sequence). The CDR3 loop is CASSEGVAYEQYF. In DNA form, the CDR3 reads TGCGCCAGCAGTGAGGGAGTAGCCTACGAGCAGTACTTC.

This clone occurred once. The sample carries other DNA sequences with the same CDR3. The rearrangement uses TRBV30 and TRBJ2-6; D call uncertain. V lost 3 bases to trimming and J lost 1 base, with 4 bases between them. The CDR3 has 13 amino acids. Germline V gives CDR1 GTSNPN, CDR2 SVGIG (reference sequence). CDR3 protein: CAWRLSGANVLTF. In DNA form, the CDR3 reads TGTGCCTGGAGGCTTTCTGGGGCCAACGTCCTGACTTTC.

The chain links TRBV25-1 to TRBJ2-7; D is unresolved. The CDR3 consists of 13 residues. The V and J ends lost 2 bases and 2 bases respectively, with 7 bases between them. Germline values: CDR1 MGHDK, CDR2 SYGVNS. The CDR3 reads CASSEVGPYEQYF. In DNA form, the CDR3 reads TGTGCCAGCAGTGAAGTCGGGCCCTACGAGCAGTACTTC.

The J gene is TRBJ2-7, the V gene TRBV7-3; D gene uncertain. V was cut by 4 bases and J by 2 bases, with 12 bases left in between. The CDR3 contains 14 residues. Per the germline V gene, CDR1 is SGHTA and CDR2 is FQGTGA. The CDR3 protein is CASSSLTGPYEQYF. The CDR3 DNA reads TGTGCCAGCAGCTCGTTGACTGGGCCCTACGAGCAGTACTTC. The variable domain in full, with the rest retrieved from reference TRBV7-3 and TRBJ2-7, is GAGVSQTPSNKVTEKGKYVELRCDPISGHTALYWYRQSLGQGPEFLIYFQGTGAADDSGLPNDRFFAVRPEGSVSTLKIQRTERGDSAVYLCASSSLTGPYEQYFGPGTRLTVT.

This rearrangement joins TRBV10-2 to TRBJ1-5; 7 bases align to TRBD1. The length of the CDR3 is 17 residues. V lost 3 bases, J lost 4 bases, and 12 bases stayed unmatched. CDR1 and CDR2 (germline): WSHSY, SAAADI. CDR3 bases: TGCGCCAGCAGTGAATGGGACAGCCTTTCGAGGAATCAGCCCCAGCATTTT. Amino acids: CASSEWDSLSRNQPQHF.

This chain uses TRBV29-1 with TRBJ2-3; the D gene is possibly TRBD1 (6 bases). Germline CDR1 and CDR2: SQVTM and ANQGSEA. Trimming pared 3 bases from V and 1 base from J, leaving 11 bases between. This CDR3 comprises 14 residues. This chain's CDR3 is CSVEGEGGTDTQYF. CDR3 DNA: TGCAGCGTTGAGGGAGAGGGGGGCACAGATACGCAGTATTTT.

The chain links TRBV5-1 to TRBJ2-1; the match to TRBD1 covers 11 bases. The CDR3 is 15 residues long. Unmatched junction bases numbered 5, after V lost 1 base and J lost 8 bases. Germline CDR1 SGHRS, CDR2 YFSETQ. CDR3 amino acids: CASSLRTGGVDEQFF. CDR3 DNA: TGCGCCAGCAGCTTGAGGACAGGGGGCGTCGATGAGCAGTTCTTC.

V gene TRBV9 combines with J gene TRBJ2-2; a possible D gene is TRBD1 (5 bases). Looked up from germline, CDR1 is SGDLS and CDR2 is YYNGEE. The CDR3 spans 15 residues. V was pared by 6 bases and J by 3 bases, with 15 bases between. Here the CDR3 DNA reads TGTGCCAGCAACACAGGTGCTCGGGACACCGGGGAGCTGTTTTTT. It specifies CASNTGARDTGELFF. Based on the CDR3 plus reference TRBV9 and TRBJ2-2, the full variable domain is DSGVTQTPKHLITATGQRVTLRCSPRSGDLSVYWYQQSLDQGLQFLIQYYNGEERAKGNILERFSAQQFPDLHSELNLSSLELGDSALYFCASNTGARDTGELFFGEGSRLTVL.

The chain has TRBV2 and TRBJ2-1; a possible D gene is TRBD2 (6 bases). Germline V CDR1 and CDR2: SNHLY, FYNNEI. With 6 bases removed from V and 7 bases from J, the gap between germline ends came to 13 bases. This CDR3 is 13 amino acids long. CDR3 protein: CASRVPGGNEQFF. CDR3 bases: TGTGCCAGCAGGGTCCCTGGGGGGAATGAGCAGTTCTTC.

The chain links TRBV7-2 to TRBJ2-7, with 7 bases that match TRBD1. Germline-derived CDR1 and CDR2 are SGHTA and FQGNSA. The CDR3 runs to 15 residues. After removal of 1 base from V and 0 bases from J, the junction contained 3 bases not matched to a gene. The CDR3 nucleotides read TGTGCCAGCAGCTTAGTATACAGGGGCTCCTACGAGCAGTACTTC. Amino acids: CASSLVYRGSYEQYF. Filled out from reference TRBV7-2 and TRBJ2-7, the complete variable domain reads GAGVSQSPSNKVTEKGKDVELRCDPISGHTALYWYRQSLGQGLEFLIYFQGNSAPDKSGLPSDRFSAERTGGSVSTLTIQRTQQEDSAVYLCASSLVYRGSYEQYFGPGTRLTVT.